The 18 T cell receptor beta chains in this list originate from one sample, sequenced in a study of cytomegalovirus exposure and HLA in healthy donors. The PCR had 60 Vbeta and 13 Jbeta primers. The method was immunoSEQ multiplex PCR; TCRdb's version includes in-frame clones alone and lacks a portion of them. The data contain fewer than 250,000 clones, 76% of them singletons. Sequenced sample: PBMCs. The receptors derive from a man aged 18 to 30 in good health and CMV-seronegative.

The chain has TRBV7-2 and TRBJ2-7; 7 bases agree with TRBD2. The CDR3 runs to 15 residues. CDR1 and CDR2 (germline): SGHTA, FQGNSA. Trimming cost V 5 bases and J 1 base; bases outside gene matches: 8. The CDR3 coding sequence is TGTGCCAGCAGCGACCGACTAGCTAGGTCCTACGAGCAGTACTTC. Its protein product is CASSDRLARSYEQYF.

This chain connects TRBV2 to TRBJ2-1; 10 bases align to TRBD2. This CDR3 has 14 residues. Germline lookup yields CDR1 SNHLY and CDR2 FYNNEI. The V and J ends lost 7 bases and 8 bases, in that order; junction bases with no gene match: 8. CDR3 amino acids: CASIRLAGVDEQFF. CDR3 bases: TGTGCCAGCATTCGGCTAGCGGGAGTCGATGAGCAGTTCTTC.

CDR3 sequence reads: CASNLAGAENTGELFF. In DNA, the CDR3 is TGTGCCAGCAACTTAGCGGGAGCAGAAAACACCGGGGAGCTGTTTTTT. V usage is TRBV6-4 and J usage is TRBJ2-2; 9 nucleotides line up with TRBD2. With V trimmed by 7 bases and J by 2 bases, 8 bases remained unmatched. CDR1 and CDR2 from the germline V gene are MRHNA and SNTAGT. This CDR3 has 16 residues.

The chain carries TRBV9 and TRBJ2-3, with D perhaps matching TRBD2 (6 bases). Trimming took off 3 bases at V and 0 bases at J, with 20 bases between the two ends. Germline loops: CDR1 SGDLS, CDR2 YYNGEE. This CDR3 has 18 amino acids. The CDR3, as DNA: TGTGCCAGCAGCGCTCGATCGGGGGTATCAGCTAGCACAGATACGCAGTATTTT. Translated: CASSARSGVSASTDTQYF.

V and J are TRBV9 and TRBJ2-1; tentatively, D is TRBD1 (7 bases). Germline V CDR1 and CDR2: SGDLS, YYNGEE. V shed 0 bases and J shed 6 bases, with 13 bases lying between them. The CDR3 length is 15 residues. The CDR3 region is CASSVGGGGLNEQFF. The CDR3 DNA reads TGTGCCAGCAGCGTAGGAGGAGGGGGCCTCAATGAGCAGTTCTTC.

To note about this clone: Mismatch with germline at one junction end may stem from a read error. In the same sample, other DNA sequences code for this CDR3. The gene calls are TRBV9 and TRBJ1-1; TRBD1 matches at 9 bases. CDR3 length: 15 amino acids. Germline V gene data show CDR1 as SGDLS and CDR2 as YYNGEE. The CDR3 spells CASSATGGGYTEAFF. The CDR3 bases are TGTGCCAGCAGCGCCACAGGGGGCGGCTACACTGAGGCTTTCTTT.

In regard to this clone: At one end, the junction sequence differs from germline, possibly due to a read error. This chain links TRBV7-7 with TRBJ2-2; unclear D gene. Germline loops: CDR1 SSHAT, CDR2 FNYEAQ (reference sequence). The CDR3 has 13 residues. The CDR3 sequence is CASSHPGPGELFF. The CDR3 nucleotides read TGTGCTAGCAGCCATCCCGGTCCCGGGGAGCTGTTTTTT.

The chain employs TRBV6-1 and TRBJ2-7; D may be TRBD2 (6 bases). Trimming stripped 3 bases from V and 1 base from J, with 13 bases between. Germline V gene lookup returns CDR1 MNHNS and CDR2 SASEGT. This CDR3 has 15 residues. The CDR3 is CASSESSVGSYEQYF. CDR3 sequence (DNA): TGTGCCAGCAGTGAGTCTAGCGTTGGTTCCTACGAGCAGTACTTC.

This clone was seen once. The chain is built from TRBV9 and TRBJ2-1, with 7 bases matching TRBD2. Per the germline V gene, CDR1 is SGDLS and CDR2 is YYNGEE. Trimming removed 3 bases from V and 4 bases from J; junction bases left unmatched: 7. CDR3 length equals 15 residues. The CDR3 region has the DNA TGTGCCAGCAGCGAGACGGGACTATTTTACAATGAGCAGTTCTTC. Its translation is CASSETGLFYNEQFF.

This sequence joins TRBV6-6 and TRBJ1-2; D perhaps matches TRBD1 (5 bases). From germline, CDR1 is MNHNY and CDR2 SVGAGI (reference sequence). Trimming removed 2 bases at V and 2 bases at J, with 12 bases between. The CDR3 has 15 amino acids. CDR3 coding DNA: TGTGCCAGCAGTTACGAAGGACGGGGGAACTATGGCTACACCTTC. This encodes CASSYEGRGNYGYTF.

The genes are TRBV19 and TRBJ1-5, with D uncertain. The CDR3 covers 13 residues. Trimming shortened V by 5 bases and J by 6 bases, and 11 bases separated the two germline ends. Germline CDR1 LNHDA, CDR2 SQIVND (reference sequence). CDR3 nucleotide sequence: TGTGCCAGTAGTCCCACCCCAGGTCAGCCCCAGCATTTT. Protein product: CASSPTPGQPQHF.

The chain has TRBV7-6 and TRBJ2-7, with 7 bases matching TRBD1. This CDR3 comprises 15 residues. V lost 2 bases, J lost 5 bases, and 9 bases stayed unmatched. The V gene's germline CDR1 is SGHVS and CDR2 FNYEAQ. The CDR3 DNA reads TGTGCCAGCAGCTTATCACTGGGACAGAAAAACGAGCAGTACTTC. Amino acid sequence: CASSLSLGQKNEQYF.

This sequence joins TRBV10-3 and TRBJ2-3; D possibly corresponds to TRBD2 (5 bases). The length of the CDR3 is 17 residues. Looked up from germline, CDR1 is ENHRY and CDR2 is SYGVKD. V lost 3 bases and J lost 0, with 16 bases in between. The CDR3: CAISDRSGVQSTDTQYF. CDR3 in DNA: TGTGCCATCAGTGACCGGAGCGGCGTCCAGAGCACAGATACGCAGTATTTT.

The rearrangement uses TRBV6-5 and TRBJ2-5; TRBD2 matches 14 bases. Losses at the gene ends were 5 bases for V and 5 bases for J; bases not matched to a gene: 4. This CDR3 region has 15 residues. Germline V lookup: CDR1 MNHEY, CDR2 SVGAGI. This CDR3 is CASSRRTSGRETQYF. CDR3 DNA sequence: TGTGCCAGCAGTCGAAGGACTAGCGGGAGGGAGACCCAGTACTTC.

The V call is TRBV6-5, the J call TRBJ1-1, with a weak D call TRBD1 (6 bases). This CDR3 spans 13 amino acids. Germline V gives CDR1 MNHEY, CDR2 SVGAGI. Between the trimmed V and J ends, which lost 8 bases and 4 bases, there was a span of 14 bases. CDR3 nucleotide sequence: TGTGCCAGCCTGAGACAGGCGAGCACTGAAGCTTTCTTT. Amino acids: CASLRQASTEAFF.

The CDR3 spells CASNTQMGGVYGYTF. Here the CDR3 DNA reads TGTGCCAGCAATACTCAAATGGGGGGGGTCTATGGCTACACCTTC. The V call is TRBV28, the J call TRBJ1-2, with D perhaps matching TRBD1 (5 bases). This CDR3 spans 15 amino acids. V dropped 7 bases and J dropped 4 bases, with 19 bases sitting between them. From germline, CDR1 is MDHEN and CDR2 SYDVKM.

This clone was observed a handful of times. The gene calls are TRBV28 and TRBJ2-5; 8 nucleotides align to TRBD1. The ends lost 3 bases at V and 5 bases at J; junction bases unmatched: 5. This CDR3 comprises 14 residues. The germline V gene has CDR1 MDHEN and CDR2 SYDVKM. CDR3 in amino acids: CASSLQGARETQYF. The CDR3 DNA sequence: TGTGCCAGCAGTTTGCAGGGGGCTAGGGAGACCCAGTACTTC.

The chain links TRBV7-9 to TRBJ2-7; a possible D gene is TRBD2 (6 bases). The CDR3 runs to 14 residues. Trimming removed 5 bases at V and 3 bases at J, with 14 bases between. Looked up from germline, CDR1 is SEHNR and CDR2 is FQNEAQ (reference sequence). CDR3 region: CASSLLGGYYEQYF. CDR3 coding DNA: TGTGCCAGCAGCCTCCTCGGAGGGTACTACGAGCAGTACTTC.